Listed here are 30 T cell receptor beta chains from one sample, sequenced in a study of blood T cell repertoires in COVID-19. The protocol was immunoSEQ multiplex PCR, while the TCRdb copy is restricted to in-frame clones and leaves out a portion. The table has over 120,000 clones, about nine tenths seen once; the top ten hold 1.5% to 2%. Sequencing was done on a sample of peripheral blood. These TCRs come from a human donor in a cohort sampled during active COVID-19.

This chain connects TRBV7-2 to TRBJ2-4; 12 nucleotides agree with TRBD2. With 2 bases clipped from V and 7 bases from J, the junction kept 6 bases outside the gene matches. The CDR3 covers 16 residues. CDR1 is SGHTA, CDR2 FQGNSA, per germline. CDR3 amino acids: CASSLPSGGAWNIQYF. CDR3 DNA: TGTGCCAGCAGCTTACCTAGCGGGGGGGCCTGGAACATTCAGTACTTC.

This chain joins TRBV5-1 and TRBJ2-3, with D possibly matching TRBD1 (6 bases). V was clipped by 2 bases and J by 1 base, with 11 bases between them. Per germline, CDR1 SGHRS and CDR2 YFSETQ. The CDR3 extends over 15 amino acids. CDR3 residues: CASSLEDRGTDTQYF. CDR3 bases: TGCGCCAGCAGCTTAGAGGACAGAGGCACAGATACGCAGTATTTT.

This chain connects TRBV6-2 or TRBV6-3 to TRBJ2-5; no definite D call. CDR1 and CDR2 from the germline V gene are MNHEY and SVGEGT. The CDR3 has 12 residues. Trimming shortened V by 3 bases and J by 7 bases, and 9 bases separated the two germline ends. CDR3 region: CASSYVLGTQYF. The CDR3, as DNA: TGTGCCAGCAGTTATGTCCTCGGGACCCAGTACTTC.

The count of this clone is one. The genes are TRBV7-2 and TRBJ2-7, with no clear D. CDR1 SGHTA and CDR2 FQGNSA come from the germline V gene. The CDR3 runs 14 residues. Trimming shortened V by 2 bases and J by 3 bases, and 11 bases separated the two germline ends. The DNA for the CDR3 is TGTGCCAGCAGCTTACATGCCCCGGGCTACGAGCAGTACTTC. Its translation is CASSLHAPGYEQYF.

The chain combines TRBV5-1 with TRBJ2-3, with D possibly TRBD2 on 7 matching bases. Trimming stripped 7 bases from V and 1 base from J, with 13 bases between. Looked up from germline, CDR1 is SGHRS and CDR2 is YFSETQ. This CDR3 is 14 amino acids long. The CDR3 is CASWSGGGTDTQYF. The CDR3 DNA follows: TGCGCCAGCTGGTCGGGGGGCGGCACAGATACGCAGTATTTT.

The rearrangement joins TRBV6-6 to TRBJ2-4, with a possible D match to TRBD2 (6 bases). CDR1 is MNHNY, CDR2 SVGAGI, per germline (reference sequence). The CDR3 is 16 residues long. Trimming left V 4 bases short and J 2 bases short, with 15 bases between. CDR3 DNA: TGTGCCAGCAGTTCAGGGTTGGAGGGGCCCAAAAACATTCAGTACTTC. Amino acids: CASSSGLEGPKNIQYF.

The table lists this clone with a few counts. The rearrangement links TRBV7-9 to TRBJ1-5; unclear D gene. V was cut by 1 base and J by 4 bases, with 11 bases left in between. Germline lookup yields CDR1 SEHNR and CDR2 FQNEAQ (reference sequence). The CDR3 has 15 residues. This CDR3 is CASSLGFHSNQPQHF. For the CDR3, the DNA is TGTGCCAGCAGCTTAGGGTTCCACTCGAATCAGCCCCAGCATTTT.

CDR3 loop: CASSLSRDTEAFF. In DNA, the CDR3 is TGTGCCAGCAGTTTGTCGCGGGACACTGAAGCTTTCTTT. The gene calls are TRBV12-3 or TRBV12-4 and TRBJ1-1; no firm D call. CDR3 length: 13 residues. The V end was cut by 3 bases, the J end by 3 bases, with 8 bases between.

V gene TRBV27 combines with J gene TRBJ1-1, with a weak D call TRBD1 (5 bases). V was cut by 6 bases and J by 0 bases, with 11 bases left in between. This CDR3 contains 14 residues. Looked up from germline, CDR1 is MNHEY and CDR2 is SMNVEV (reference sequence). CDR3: CASRPQGVNTEAFF. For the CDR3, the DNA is TGTGCCAGCAGACCCCAGGGCGTGAACACTGAAGCTTTCTTT.

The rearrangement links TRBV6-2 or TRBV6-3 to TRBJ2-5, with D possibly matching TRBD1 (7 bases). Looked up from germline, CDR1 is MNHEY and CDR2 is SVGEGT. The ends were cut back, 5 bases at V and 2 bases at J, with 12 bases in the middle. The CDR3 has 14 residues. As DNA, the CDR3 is TGTGCCAGCAGTCAACAGGGGAGGCAAGAGACCCAGTACTTC. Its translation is CASSQQGRQETQYF.

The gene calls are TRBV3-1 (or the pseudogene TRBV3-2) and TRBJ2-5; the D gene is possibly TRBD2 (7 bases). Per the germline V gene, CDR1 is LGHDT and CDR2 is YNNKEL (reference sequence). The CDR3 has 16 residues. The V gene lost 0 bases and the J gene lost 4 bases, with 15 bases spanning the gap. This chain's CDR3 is CASSQDRGGRGETQYF. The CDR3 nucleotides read TGTGCCAGCAGCCAAGATAGGGGGGGCCGAGGAGAGACCCAGTACTTC.

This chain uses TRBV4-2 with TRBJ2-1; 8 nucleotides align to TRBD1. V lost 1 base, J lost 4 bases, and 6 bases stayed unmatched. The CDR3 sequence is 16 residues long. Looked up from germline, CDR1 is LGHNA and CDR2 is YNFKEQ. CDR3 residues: CASSQVGTGGYNEQFF. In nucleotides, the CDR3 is TGTGCCAGCAGCCAAGTGGGGACAGGAGGGTACAATGAGCAGTTCTTC.

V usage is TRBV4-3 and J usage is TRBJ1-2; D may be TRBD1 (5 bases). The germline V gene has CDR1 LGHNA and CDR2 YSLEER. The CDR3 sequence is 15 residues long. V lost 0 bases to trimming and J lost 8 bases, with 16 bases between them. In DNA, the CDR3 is TGCGCCAGCAGCCAAGATAGCAGGGCCTCGTGGGGCTACACCTTC. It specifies CASSQDSRASWGYTF.

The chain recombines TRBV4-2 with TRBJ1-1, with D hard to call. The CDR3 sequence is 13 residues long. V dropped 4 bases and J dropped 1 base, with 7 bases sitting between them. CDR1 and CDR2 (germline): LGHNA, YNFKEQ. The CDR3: CASSLGRNTEAFF. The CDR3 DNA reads TGTGCCAGCAGCCTTGGGAGGAACACTGAAGCTTTCTTT.

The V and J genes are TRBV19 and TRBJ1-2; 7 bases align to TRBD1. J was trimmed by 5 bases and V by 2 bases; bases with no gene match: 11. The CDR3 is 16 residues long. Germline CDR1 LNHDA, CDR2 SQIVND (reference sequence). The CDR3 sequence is CASSIYGQVEGYGYTF. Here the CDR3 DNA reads TGTGCCAGTAGTATATATGGACAGGTCGAGGGATATGGCTACACCTTC.

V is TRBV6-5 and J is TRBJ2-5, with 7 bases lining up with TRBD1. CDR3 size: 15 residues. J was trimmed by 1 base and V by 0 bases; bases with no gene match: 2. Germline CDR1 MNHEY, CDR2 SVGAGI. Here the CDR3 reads CASSYSNRGQETQYF. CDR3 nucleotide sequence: TGTGCCAGCAGTTACTCGAACAGGGGCCAAGAGACCCAGTACTTC.

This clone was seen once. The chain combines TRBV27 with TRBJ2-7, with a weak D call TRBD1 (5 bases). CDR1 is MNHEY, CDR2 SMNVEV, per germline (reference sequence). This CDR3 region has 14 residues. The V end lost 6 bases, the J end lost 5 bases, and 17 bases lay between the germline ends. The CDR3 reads CASSLGAPQDEQYF. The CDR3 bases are TGTGCCAGCAGCTTAGGGGCACCCCAGGACGAGCAGTACTTC.

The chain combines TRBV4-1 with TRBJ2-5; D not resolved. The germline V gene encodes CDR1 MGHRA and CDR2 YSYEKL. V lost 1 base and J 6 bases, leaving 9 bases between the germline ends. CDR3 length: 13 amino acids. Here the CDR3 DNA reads TGCGCCAGCAGCCAAGGCCGCGAAAAGACCCAGTACTTC. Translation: CASSQGREKTQYF.

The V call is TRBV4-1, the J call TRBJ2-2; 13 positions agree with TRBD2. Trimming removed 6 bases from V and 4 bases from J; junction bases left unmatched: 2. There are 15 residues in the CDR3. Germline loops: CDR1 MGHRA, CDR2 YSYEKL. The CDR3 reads CASRLAGGPTGELFF. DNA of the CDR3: TGCGCCAGCAGACTAGCGGGGGGGCCCACCGGGGAGCTGTTTTTT.

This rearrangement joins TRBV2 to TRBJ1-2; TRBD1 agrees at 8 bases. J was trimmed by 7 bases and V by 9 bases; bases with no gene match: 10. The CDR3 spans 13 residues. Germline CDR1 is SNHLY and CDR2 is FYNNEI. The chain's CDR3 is CASQTGEGIGYTF. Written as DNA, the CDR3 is TGTGCCAGTCAGACAGGGGAGGGAATTGGCTACACCTTC. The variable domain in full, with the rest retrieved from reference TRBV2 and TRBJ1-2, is EPEVTQTPSHQVTQMGQEVILRCVPISNHLYFYWYRQILGQKVEFLVSFYNNEISEKSEIFDDQFSVERPDGSNFTLKIRSTKLEDSAMYFCASQTGEGIGYTFGSGTRLTVV.

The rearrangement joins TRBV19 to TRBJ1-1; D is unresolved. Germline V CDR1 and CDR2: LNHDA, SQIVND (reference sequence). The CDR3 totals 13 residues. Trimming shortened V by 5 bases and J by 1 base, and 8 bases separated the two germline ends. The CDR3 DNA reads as TGTGCCAGTAGTCTCAAAGCGAACACTGAAGCTTTCTTT. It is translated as CASSLKANTEAFF.

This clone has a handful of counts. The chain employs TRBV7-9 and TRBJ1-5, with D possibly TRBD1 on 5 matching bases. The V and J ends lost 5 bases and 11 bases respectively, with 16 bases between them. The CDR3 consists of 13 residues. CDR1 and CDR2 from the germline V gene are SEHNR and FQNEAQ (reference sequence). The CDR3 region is CASSAQTGRSQHF. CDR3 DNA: TGTGCCAGCAGCGCGCAAACAGGCCGGTCCCAGCATTTT.

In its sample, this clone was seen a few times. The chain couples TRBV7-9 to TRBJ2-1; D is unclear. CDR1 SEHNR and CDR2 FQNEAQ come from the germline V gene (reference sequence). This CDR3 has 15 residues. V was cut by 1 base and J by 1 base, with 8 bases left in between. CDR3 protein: CASSLGGLSYNEQFF. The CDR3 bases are TGTGCCAGCAGCTTAGGCGGCCTTTCCTACAATGAGCAGTTCTTC.

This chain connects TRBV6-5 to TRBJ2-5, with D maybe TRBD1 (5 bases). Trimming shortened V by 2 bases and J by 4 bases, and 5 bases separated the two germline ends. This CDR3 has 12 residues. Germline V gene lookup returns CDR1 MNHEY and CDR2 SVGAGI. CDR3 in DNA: TGTGCCAGCAGTTACAGGGGAGAGACCCAGTACTTC. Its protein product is CASSYRGETQYF.

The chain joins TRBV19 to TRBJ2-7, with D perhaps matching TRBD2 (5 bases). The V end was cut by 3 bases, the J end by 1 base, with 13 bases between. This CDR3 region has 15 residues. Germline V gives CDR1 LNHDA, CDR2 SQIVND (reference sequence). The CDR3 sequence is CASSISVAPSYEQYF. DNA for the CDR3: TGTGCCAGTAGTATTTCGGTAGCGCCGTCCTACGAGCAGTACTTC.

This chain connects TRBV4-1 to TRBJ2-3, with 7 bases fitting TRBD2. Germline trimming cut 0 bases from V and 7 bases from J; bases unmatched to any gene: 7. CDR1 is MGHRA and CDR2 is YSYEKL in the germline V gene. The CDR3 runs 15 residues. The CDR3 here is CASSQDHMGGNTQYF. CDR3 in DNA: TGCGCCAGCAGCCAAGATCACATGGGAGGGAATACGCAGTATTTT.

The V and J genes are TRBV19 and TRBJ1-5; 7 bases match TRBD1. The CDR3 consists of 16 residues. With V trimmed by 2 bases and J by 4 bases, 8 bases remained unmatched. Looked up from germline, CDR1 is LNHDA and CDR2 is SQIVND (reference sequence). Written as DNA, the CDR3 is TGTGCCAGTAGTATATTGGAGGGGGCGGGAAATCAGCCCCAGCATTTT. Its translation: CASSILEGAGNQPQHF.

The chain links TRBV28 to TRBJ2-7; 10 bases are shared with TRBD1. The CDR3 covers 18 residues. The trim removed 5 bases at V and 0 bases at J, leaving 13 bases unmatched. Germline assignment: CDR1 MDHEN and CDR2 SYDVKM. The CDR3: CASSTPGTGAVSSYEQYF. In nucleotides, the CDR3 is TGTGCCAGCAGTACACCCGGGACAGGGGCTGTCTCCTCCTACGAGCAGTACTTC.

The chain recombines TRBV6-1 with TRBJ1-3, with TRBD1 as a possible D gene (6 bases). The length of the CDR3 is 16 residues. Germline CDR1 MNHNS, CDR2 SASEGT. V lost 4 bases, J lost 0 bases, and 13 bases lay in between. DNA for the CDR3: TGTGCCAGCAGTGTACAGGGTAGGGACTCTGGAAACACCATATATTTT. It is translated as CASSVQGRDSGNTIYF.

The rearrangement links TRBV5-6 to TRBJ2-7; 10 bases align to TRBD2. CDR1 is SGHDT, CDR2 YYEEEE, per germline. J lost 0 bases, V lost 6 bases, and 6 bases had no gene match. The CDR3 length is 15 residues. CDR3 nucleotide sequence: TGTGCCAGCAACACTCTAGCGGGGGCCTCCTACGAGCAGTACTTC. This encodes CASNTLAGASYEQYF.